These 14 T cell receptor beta chains came from one sample sequenced in a study of blood T cells in healthy people across ages. Primed by a sample-barcoded 5' primer and a J-beta primer mix, a second PCR proceeded for about 6 to 12 cycles. TCRdb reanalysed the 5' RACE reads using MiXCR and keeps one entry per CDR3 protein. This sample yields 1.5 million to 2 million distinct CDR3 sequences, of which approximately 50% are seen a single time; more than 2% belongs to the top ten. The sequenced material came from blood. The source is a middle-aged woman in good health.

The V gene is TRBV20-1, the J gene TRBJ2-1, with 7 bases matching TRBD2. Germline assignment: CDR1 DFQATT and CDR2 SNEGSKA (reference sequence). This CDR3 is 14 amino acids long. V lost 0 bases, J lost 3 bases, and 2 bases stayed unmatched. CDR3 loop: CSAREAGNYNEQFF. CDR3 nucleotide sequence: TGCAGTGCTAGAGAAGCGGGGAACTACAATGAGCAGTTCTTC.

The chain carries TRBV12-3 or TRBV12-4 and TRBJ2-3; 10 nucleotides agree with TRBD2. The CDR3 has 15 residues. V was pared by 6 bases and J by 2 bases, with 5 bases of the junction left unmatched. This CDR3 is CASRPGLAITDTQYF. The CDR3 bases are TGTGCCAGCAGGCCGGGACTAGCGATCACAGATACGCAGTATTTT.

In regard to this clonotype: The germline gene is not matched at one end of the junction; a read error may be the cause. The chain links TRBV15 to TRBJ2-7; D may be TRBD2 (6 bases). This CDR3 is 15 amino acids long. Germline CDR1 LNHNV, CDR2 YYDKDF (reference sequence). The CDR3 region has the DNA TGTACCACCAGAGGCTTAGCGGTGGGCTCCTACGAGCAGTACTTC. This gives the protein CTTRGLAVGSYEQYF.

The rearrangement uses TRBV11-2 and TRBJ1-2; tentatively, D is TRBD1 (5 bases). Germline lookup yields CDR1 SGHAT and CDR2 FQNNGV. The CDR3 runs 14 residues. V was shortened by 4 bases and J by 1 base, with 10 bases between the two germline ends. The CDR3 sequence is CASSWGGSNYGYTF. DNA for the CDR3: TGTGCCAGCAGCTGGGGCGGAAGTAACTATGGCTACACCTTC.

The chain couples TRBV7-8 to TRBJ2-5; 9 positions match TRBD1. V gave up 5 bases and J gave up 1 base; unmatched junction bases: 8. Germline CDR1 is SGHVS and CDR2 is FQNEAQ. The length of the CDR3 is 16 residues. CDR3 region: CASSPRDRVTQETQYF. The CDR3 DNA is TGTGCCAGCAGCCCTCGGGACAGGGTTACCCAAGAGACCCAGTACTTC.

The rearrangement links TRBV28 to TRBJ1-5; TRBD1 matches at 7 bases. Germline V gene lookup returns CDR1 MDHEN and CDR2 SYDVKM. J was trimmed by 1 base and V by 0 bases; bases with no gene match: 3. CDR3 length: 16 amino acids. The CDR3 DNA reads as TGTGCCAGCAGTTTATGGGCAGGGGGAAGCAATCAGCCCCAGCATTTT. This sequence encodes CASSLWAGGSNQPQHF. The whole variable domain, remainder taken from reference TRBV28 and TRBJ1-5, is DVKVTQSSRYLVKRTGEKVFLECVQDMDHENMFWYRQDPGLGLRLIYFSYDVKMKEKGDIPEGYSVSREKKERFSLILESASTNQTSMYLCASSLWAGGSNQPQHFGDGTRLSIL.

This clonotype showed up just a few times. The chain employs TRBV5-1 and TRBJ2-1; D unclear. Germline V gene data show CDR1 as SGHRS and CDR2 as YFSETQ. The CDR3 runs 18 residues. V was trimmed by 0 bases and J by 8 bases, leaving 24 bases between them. DNA for the CDR3: TGCGCCAGCAGCTTGGCCCTTCTGGGTGGGCACTTTATGGATGAGCAGTTCTTC. The encoded protein is CASSLALLGGHFMDEQFF.

This chain connects TRBV20-1 to TRBJ2-6; D is perhaps TRBD1 or TRBD2 (5 bases each). The germline gives CDR1 DFQATT, CDR2 SNEGSKA (reference sequence). The V end was cut by 0 bases, the J end by 2 bases, with 11 bases between. This CDR3 region has 16 residues. The CDR3 nucleotides are TGCAGTGCTAGAGAACTAGACAGACCTGGGGCCAACGTCCTGACTTTC. It encodes CSARELDRPGANVLTF.

This clonotype was seen a few times. The chain carries TRBV4-2 and TRBJ1-1; tentatively, D is TRBD1 (5 bases). This CDR3 spans 15 amino acids. V lost 4 bases to trimming and J lost 3 bases, with 15 bases between them. Germline assignment: CDR1 LGHNA and CDR2 YNFKEQ. The CDR3 protein is CASSLGLGGDTEAFF. The DNA for the CDR3 is TGTGCCAGCAGCCTGGGCTTGGGAGGGGACACTGAAGCTTTCTTT.

This chain connects TRBV6-5 to TRBJ1-1; D may be TRBD1 (6 bases). The CDR3 length is 17 residues. CDR1 and CDR2 (germline): MNHEY, SVGAGI. The V gene lost 0 bases and the J gene lost 1 base, with 15 bases spanning the gap. CDR3 DNA: TGTGCCAGCAGTTACTCGAGGGGGTCAACATGGAACACTGAAGCTTTCTTT. Residues: CASSYSRGSTWNTEAFF.

The CDR3 bases are TGTGCCAGCAGCATCGACGGCAAAAACATTCAGTACTTC. This codes for CASSIDGKNIQYF. The chain links TRBV7-3 to TRBJ2-4, with D hard to call. The CDR3 is 13 residues long. Germline CDR1 SGHTA, CDR2 FQGTGA. Trimming removed 5 bases at V and 3 bases at J, with 8 bases between.

The chain links TRBV29-1 to TRBJ2-7; D is possibly TRBD1 (7 bases). The CDR3 covers 12 residues. Trimming shortened V by 5 bases and J by 4 bases, and 12 bases separated the two germline ends. The germline CDR1 and CDR2 sequences are SQVTM and ANQGSEA. The CDR3 loop is CSVNQGGYEQYF. CDR3 DNA: TGCAGCGTTAACCAGGGGGGTTACGAGCAGTACTTC.

The chain recombines TRBV20-1 with TRBJ1-5; a possible D gene is TRBD1 (6 bases). Trimming pared 0 bases from V and 0 bases from J, leaving 9 bases between. This CDR3 is 15 amino acids long. The V gene's germline CDR1 is DFQATT and CDR2 SNEGSKA (reference sequence). This CDR3 reads CSARDYRASNQPQHF. CDR3 coding DNA: TGCAGTGCTAGAGATTACAGGGCTAGCAATCAGCCCCAGCATTTT.

The rearrangement joins TRBV4-1 to TRBJ2-4; TRBD2 matches at 16 bases. Germline V lookup: CDR1 MGHRA, CDR2 YSYEKL. There are 18 residues in the CDR3. V was pared by 3 bases and J by 0 bases, with 2 bases of the junction left unmatched. The CDR3, as DNA: TGCGCCAGCAGCCAGGGACTAGCGGGGGGGGTAGCCAAAAACATTCAGTACTTC. Its translation is CASSQGLAGGVAKNIQYF.